Following are 8 T cell receptor beta chains from one sample sequenced in a study of PD-1 blockade in classical Hodgkin lymphoma. Measured with immunoSEQ multiplex PCR; TCRdb has only the in-frame clones, and not every one. The data show about 13,000 clones, around 77% seen once. Patients all relapsed after autologous stem cell transplantation, and there was variation in brentuximab vedotin exposure. The sample consisted of peripheral blood mononuclear cells (PBMCs), taken at baseline. The receptors originated from a human donor with classical Hodgkin lymphoma.

The rearrangement joins TRBV28 to TRBJ1-2; TRBD1 agrees at 8 bases. Losses at the gene ends were 5 bases for V and 3 bases for J; bases not matched to a gene: 5. In germline, CDR1 is MDHEN, CDR2 SYDVKM. The CDR3 sequence is 14 residues long. The chain's CDR3 is CASSRQGSYYGYTF. As DNA, the CDR3 is TGTGCCAGCAGTCGACAGGGGTCTTACTATGGCTACACCTTC.

The rearrangement uses TRBV5-4 and TRBJ1-1; 7 bases line up with TRBD1. Germline V lookup: CDR1 SGHNT, CDR2 YYREEE (reference sequence). The CDR3 is made up of 15 amino acids. With V trimmed by 4 bases and J by 0 bases, 6 bases remained unmatched. Here the CDR3 reads CASSDLQGMNTEAFF. The CDR3 DNA reads TGTGCCAGCAGCGACCTACAGGGGATGAACACTGAAGCTTTCTTT.

The V gene is TRBV5-5, the J gene TRBJ1-1; TRBD1 might be the D (5 bases). Germline assignment: CDR1 SGHKS and CDR2 YYEKEE (reference sequence). The CDR3 spans 17 residues. V was pared by 4 bases and J by 0 bases, with 19 bases between. The CDR3 here is CASSEPRGAFMNTEAFF. The CDR3 region has the DNA TGTGCCAGCAGCGAGCCCAGAGGGGCGTTTATGAACACTGAAGCTTTCTTT.

The table lists this clone with a few counts. This sequence joins TRBV4-3 and TRBJ1-2; unclear D gene. Germline V gene sequence: CDR1 LGHNA, CDR2 YSLEER. The CDR3 is 14 amino acids. The V end was cut by 0 bases, the J end by 8 bases, with 13 bases between. The CDR3 reads CASSQDLLTRGYTF. For the CDR3, the DNA is TGCGCCAGCAGCCAAGATCTACTCACCCGGGGCTACACCTTC.

The chain combines TRBV10-1 with TRBJ2-3, with D unclear. V was pared by 2 bases and J by 0 bases, with 15 bases between. Germline V gene data show CDR1 as WNHNN and CDR2 as SYGVQD (reference sequence). The CDR3 extends over 17 amino acids. The chain's CDR3 is CASSEARDPLSTDTQYF. The CDR3 DNA follows: TGCGCCAGCAGTGAGGCCCGCGACCCGCTAAGCACAGATACGCAGTATTTT.

The chain combines TRBV6-6 with TRBJ2-5; TRBD1 agrees at 9 bases. The CDR3 spans 15 residues. V shed 3 bases and J 3 bases; nucleotides not matched to a gene: 5. Germline CDR1 is MNHNY and CDR2 is SVGAGI (reference sequence). The CDR3 is CASSYFRQGEETQYF. The CDR3 region has the DNA TGTGCCAGCAGTTATTTTCGACAGGGGGAAGAGACCCAGTACTTC.

This clone showed up just a few times. The V and J genes are TRBV5-1 and TRBJ2-1, with D possibly matching TRBD1 (5 bases). CDR3 length: 16 residues. The germline V gene has CDR1 SGHRS and CDR2 YFSETQ. V was clipped by 2 bases and J by 5 bases, with 17 bases between them. The CDR3 loop is CASSLSGAPWDNEQFF. The CDR3 region has the DNA TGCGCCAGCAGCTTATCTGGGGCCCCCTGGGACAATGAGCAGTTCTTC.

The chain is built from TRBV18 and TRBJ2-3; D possibly uses TRBD1 or TRBD2 (5 bases each). The ends were cut back, 2 bases at V and 0 bases at J, with 15 bases in the middle. Per the germline V gene, CDR1 is KGHSH and CDR2 is LQKENI. The CDR3 runs 17 residues. The CDR3 DNA is TGTGCCAGCTCACCAGGTTTCGGGACGGATAGCACAGATACGCAGTATTTT. Amino acid sequence: CASSPGFGTDSTDTQYF.